This T cell receptor beta chain was recorded in a study of post-analysis software for immune sequencing data. Findings and caveats of the study: Patients had higher frequencies than controls of roughly 5 TRBV segments, including TRBV5-6, TRBV5-1 and TRBV20-1. Significantly decreased normalized Chao1 diversity was recorded for multiple sclerosis patients relative to controls.

Each TCR beta cDNA library carried unique molecular identifiers. TCRdb reprocessed the PCR reads via MiXCR and lists one record per CDR3 protein. Found here are some 700,000 distinct CDR3 sequences, approximately 59% of them singletons; the top ten hold approximately 11%. As to this clonotype: Its target is unknown.

The CDR3 totals 15 residues. V lost 6 bases and J lost 2; bases outside the gene matches: 5. CDR1 and CDR2 from the germline V gene are SGHTA and FQGNSA. The specimen sequenced was blood. The chain joins TRBV7-2 to TRBJ2-3; 10 nucleotides agree with TRBD2. The TCR comes from a girl between 2 and 10 years old with multiple sclerosis. The CDR3 region has the DNA TGTGCCAGCAGGCCAGCGGGGGGGCTCACAGATACGCAGTATTTT. Protein sequence: CASRPAGGLTDTQYF.